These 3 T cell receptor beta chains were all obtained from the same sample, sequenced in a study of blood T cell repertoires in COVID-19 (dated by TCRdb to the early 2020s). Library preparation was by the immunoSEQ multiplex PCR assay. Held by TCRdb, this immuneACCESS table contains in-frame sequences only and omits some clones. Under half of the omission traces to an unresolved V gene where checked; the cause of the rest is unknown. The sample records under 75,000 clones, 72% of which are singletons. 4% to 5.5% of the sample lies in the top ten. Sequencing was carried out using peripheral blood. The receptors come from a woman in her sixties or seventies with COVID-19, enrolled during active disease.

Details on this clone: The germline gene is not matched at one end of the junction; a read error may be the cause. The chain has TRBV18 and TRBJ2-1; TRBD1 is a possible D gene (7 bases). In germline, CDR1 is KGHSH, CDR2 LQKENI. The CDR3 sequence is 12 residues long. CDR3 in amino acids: CASSPPEGAGIF. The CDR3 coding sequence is TGTGCCAGCTCACCACCGGAGGGGGCTGGAATCTTC. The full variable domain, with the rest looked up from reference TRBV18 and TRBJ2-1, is NAGVMQNPRHLVRRRGQEARLRCSPMKGHSHVYWYRQLPEEGLKFMVYLQKENIIDESGMPKERFSAEFPKEGPSILRIQQVVRGDSAAYFCASSPPEGAGIFGPGTRLTVL.

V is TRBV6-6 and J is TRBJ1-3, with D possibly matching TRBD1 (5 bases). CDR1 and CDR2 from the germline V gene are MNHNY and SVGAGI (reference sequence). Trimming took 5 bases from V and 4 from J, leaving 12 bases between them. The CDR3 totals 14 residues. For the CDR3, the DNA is TGTGCCAGCAGTCCCTATAGGGGCGGAAACACCATATATTTT. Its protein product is CASSPYRGGNTIYF.

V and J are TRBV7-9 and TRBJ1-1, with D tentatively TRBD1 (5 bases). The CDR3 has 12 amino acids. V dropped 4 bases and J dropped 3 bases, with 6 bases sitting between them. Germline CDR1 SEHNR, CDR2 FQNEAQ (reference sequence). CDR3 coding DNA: TGTGCCAGCAGCTGGGGGGACACTGAAGCTTTCTTT. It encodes CASSWGDTEAFF.